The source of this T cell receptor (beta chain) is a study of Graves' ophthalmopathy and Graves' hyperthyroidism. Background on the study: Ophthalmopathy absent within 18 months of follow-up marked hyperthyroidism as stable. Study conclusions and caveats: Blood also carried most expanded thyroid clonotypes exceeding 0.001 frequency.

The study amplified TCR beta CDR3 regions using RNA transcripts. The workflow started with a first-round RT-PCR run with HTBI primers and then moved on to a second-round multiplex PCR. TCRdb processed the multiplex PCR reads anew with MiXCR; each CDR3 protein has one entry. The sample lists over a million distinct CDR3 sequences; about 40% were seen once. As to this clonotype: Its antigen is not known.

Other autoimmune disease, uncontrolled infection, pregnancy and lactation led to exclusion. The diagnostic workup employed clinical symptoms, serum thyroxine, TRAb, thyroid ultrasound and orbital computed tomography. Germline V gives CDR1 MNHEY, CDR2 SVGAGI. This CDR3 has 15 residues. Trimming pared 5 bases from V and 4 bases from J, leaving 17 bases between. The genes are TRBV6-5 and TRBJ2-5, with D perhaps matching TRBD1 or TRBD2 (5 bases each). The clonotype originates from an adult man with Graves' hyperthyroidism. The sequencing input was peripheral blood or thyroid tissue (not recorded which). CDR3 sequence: CASSLRGGTGETQYF. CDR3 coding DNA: TGTGCCAGCAGTCTACGCGGTGGGACGGGAGAGACCCAGTACTTC.